The subject of this entry is one T cell receptor (beta chain). Its antigen is unknown. PCR was performed using 60 Vbeta and 13 Jbeta primers. Profiled with immunoSEQ multiplex PCR; TCRdb holds only in-frame clones, not every one. The table records about 150,000 clones, approximately 80% of them present only once. These data are taken from a study of cytomegalovirus exposure and HLA in healthy donors. Study conclusions and caveats: What a later analysis showed was that several of the most significant clusters appeared linked to common viral pathogens. Among TCR beta chains, those listed as cytomegalovirus-associated numbered over 150.

There are 14 residues in the CDR3. Germline values: CDR1 KGHSH, CDR2 LQKENI. The V and J ends lost 0 bases and 3 bases respectively, with 9 bases between them. This clonotype originated in a man aged 35 to 55 in good health and CMV-seronegative. The chain couples TRBV18 to TRBJ2-7; possibly TRBD2 for D (5 bases). Sequencing input: PBMCs. The CDR3 DNA reads TGTGCCAGCTCACCACCGAGCGGATACTACGAGCAGTACTTC. Its translation: CASSPPSGYYEQYF.